Following are 5 T cell receptor beta chains from one sample sequenced in a study of blood T cell repertoires in COVID-19. Assay used: immunoSEQ multiplex PCR; TCRdb lists only in-frame clones, some missing. The profile shows just over 90,000 clones, under 90% of them singletons. The material sequenced was peripheral blood. The receptors originated from a human donor with active COVID-19. The donor label of this sample is uncertain.

The table lists this clone with a few counts. V and J are TRBV24-1 and TRBJ2-1; no clear D gene. Germline assignment: CDR1 KGHDR and CDR2 SFDVKD. The germline V and J ends were trimmed by 4 bases and 6 bases, with 12 bases remaining between them. CDR3 length equals 14 residues. Written as DNA, the CDR3 is TGTGCCACCAGTGACGTCGGTGCTATCAATGAGCAGTTCTTC. It codes for CATSDVGAINEQFF.

V gene TRBV28 combines with J gene TRBJ1-4; D gene ambiguous. Trimming removed 4 bases from V and 8 bases from J, with 17 bases in between. The CDR3 has 15 residues. The germline gives CDR1 MDHEN, CDR2 SYDVKM. CDR3 sequence reads: CASSSSEGGGEKLFF. The CDR3 region has the DNA TGTGCCAGCAGTTCAAGCGAGGGCGGAGGGGAAAAACTGTTTTTT.

This chain connects TRBV19 to TRBJ2-2, with D tentatively TRBD2 (6 bases). The germline gives CDR1 LNHDA, CDR2 SQIVND (reference sequence). V was shortened by 3 bases and J by 2 bases, with 10 bases between the two germline ends. The CDR3 covers 15 residues. CDR3 coding DNA: TGTGCCAGTAGTATGGGGCGGGAAAACACCGGGGAGCTGTTTTTT. It specifies CASSMGRENTGELFF.

The chain links TRBV2 to TRBJ2-1; 8 nucleotides match TRBD1. V shed 10 bases, J shed 2 bases, and the junction held 22 bases outside the gene matches. Germline CDR1 reads SNHLY; CDR2 reads FYNNEI. The CDR3 has 19 residues. The CDR3 here is CATKFEAGGFSTAYNEQFF. The CDR3 DNA reads as TGTGCCACCAAATTCGAGGCAGGGGGCTTTTCTACTGCCTACAATGAGCAGTTCTTC.

The chain combines TRBV11-3 with TRBJ2-5, with 15 bases that match TRBD2. In germline, CDR1 is SGHNT, CDR2 YENEEA. The CDR3 has 18 residues. V gave up 5 bases and J gave up 1 base; unmatched junction bases: 8. The CDR3 coding sequence is TGTGCCAGCAGCCAGGGACTAGCGGGGGGAAGGCTCCAAGAGACCCAGTACTTC. It specifies CASSQGLAGGRLQETQYF.